The present TCR beta chain was sequenced within a study of human T cells and chemical hapten exposure. Turning to the study itself: Weekly scalp doses of diphenylcyclopropenone were given to patients during the approximately 26-week study. DPC at 0.01% went onto the upper back in patch tests, read at 6 days. It was small differences in pooled library volume that mainly caused per-sample TCR yields to vary. Study outcomes and limitations: Versus controls, significantly more large CDR3 similarity clusters arose from expanded TCRs.

The CDR3 consists of 15 residues. With 0 bases clipped from V and 2 bases from J, the junction kept 4 bases outside the gene matches. Germline values: CDR1 SGDLS, CDR2 YYNGEE. Using its own MiXCR run on the RACE reads, TCRdb lists one record per CDR3 protein. This table has about 290,000 distinct CDR3 sequences, almost 8% appearing once. Time point indicated: pre-sensitization, week 0. As for treatment: therapeutic diphenylcyclopropenone sensitization with weekly scalp DPC. This clonotype came up a few times. Its antigen is still unknown. The source was whole blood, collected in connection with sensitization to the hapten diphenylcyclopropenone (DPC). The clonotype comes from a young man with alopecia areata. Some clones in this sample may be carry-over from other donors' samples. This chain links TRBV9 with TRBJ1-1; 7 positions match TRBD1. The CDR3 nucleotides read TGTGCCAGCAGCGTAGTGGGAGGGGGCAACACTGAAGCTTTCTTT. Translated: CASSVVGGGNTEAFF.